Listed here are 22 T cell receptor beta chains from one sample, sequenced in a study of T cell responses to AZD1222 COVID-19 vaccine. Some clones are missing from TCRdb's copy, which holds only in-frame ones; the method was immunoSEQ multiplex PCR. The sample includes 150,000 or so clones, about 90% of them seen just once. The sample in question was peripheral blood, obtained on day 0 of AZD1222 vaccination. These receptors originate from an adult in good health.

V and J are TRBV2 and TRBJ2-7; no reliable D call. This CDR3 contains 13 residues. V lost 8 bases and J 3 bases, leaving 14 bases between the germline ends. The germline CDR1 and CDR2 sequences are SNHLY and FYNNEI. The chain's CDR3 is CASRLSLVYEQYF. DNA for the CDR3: TGTGCCAGCCGTCTGAGTTTAGTCTACGAGCAGTACTTC.

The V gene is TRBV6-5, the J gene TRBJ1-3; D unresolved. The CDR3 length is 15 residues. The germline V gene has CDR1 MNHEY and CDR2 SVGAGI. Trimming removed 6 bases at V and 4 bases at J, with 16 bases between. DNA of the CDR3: TGTGCCAGCAGGTTCAATAGGGAGGCCGGAAACACCATATATTTT. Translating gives CASRFNREAGNTIYF.

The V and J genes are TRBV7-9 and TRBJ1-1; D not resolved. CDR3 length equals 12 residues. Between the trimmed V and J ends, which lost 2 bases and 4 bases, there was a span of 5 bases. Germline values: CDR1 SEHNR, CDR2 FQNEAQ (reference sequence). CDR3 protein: CASSLSVTEAFF. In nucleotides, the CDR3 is TGTGCCAGCAGCTTATCCGTCACTGAAGCTTTCTTT.

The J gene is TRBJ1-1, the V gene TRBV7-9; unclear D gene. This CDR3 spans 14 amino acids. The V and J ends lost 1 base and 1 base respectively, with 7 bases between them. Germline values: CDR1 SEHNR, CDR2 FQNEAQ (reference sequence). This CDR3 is CASSLVAANTEAFF. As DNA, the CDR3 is TGTGCCAGCAGCTTAGTTGCGGCGAACACTGAAGCTTTCTTT.

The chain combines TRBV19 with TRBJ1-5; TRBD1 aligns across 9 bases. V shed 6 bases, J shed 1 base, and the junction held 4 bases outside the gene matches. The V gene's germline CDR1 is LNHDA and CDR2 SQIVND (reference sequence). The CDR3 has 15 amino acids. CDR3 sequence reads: CASRSTGGSNQPQHF. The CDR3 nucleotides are TGTGCCAGTAGATCGACAGGGGGAAGCAATCAGCCCCAGCATTTT.

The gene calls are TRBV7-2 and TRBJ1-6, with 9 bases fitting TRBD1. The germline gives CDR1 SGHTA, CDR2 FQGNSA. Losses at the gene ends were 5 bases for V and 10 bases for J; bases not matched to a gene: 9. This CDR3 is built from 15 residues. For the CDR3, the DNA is TGTGCCAGCAGCCCAGGGACAGGGAACCCATCACCCCTCCACTTT. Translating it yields CASSPGTGNPSPLHF. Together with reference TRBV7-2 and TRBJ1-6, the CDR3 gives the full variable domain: GAGVSQSPSNKVTEKGKDVELRCDPISGHTALYWYRQSLGQGLEFLIYFQGNSAPDKSGLPSDRFSAERTGGSVSTLTIQRTQQEDSAVYLCASSPGTGNPSPLHFGNGTRLTVT.

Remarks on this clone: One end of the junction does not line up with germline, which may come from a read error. The CDR3 loop is CASSLALGGTGLAGVSF. In DNA, the CDR3 is TGTGCCAGCAGCTTAGCGCTCGGGGGCACGGGACTAGCGGGAGTCTCCTTC. J is TRBJ2-7 and V is TRBV11-1; TRBD2 aligns across 14 bases. This CDR3 has 17 residues. CDR1 is SGHAT, CDR2 FQDESV, per germline (reference sequence).

The CDR3 reads CASSATVTNTEAFF. CDR3 DNA: TGTGCCAGTAGTGCGACAGTGACGAACACTGAAGCTTTCTTT. The genes are TRBV19 and TRBJ1-1; a weak D match, TRBD1 (5 bases). In germline, CDR1 is LNHDA, CDR2 SQIVND (reference sequence). The V and J ends lost 5 bases and 1 base respectively, with 11 bases between them. The CDR3 is 14 amino acids.

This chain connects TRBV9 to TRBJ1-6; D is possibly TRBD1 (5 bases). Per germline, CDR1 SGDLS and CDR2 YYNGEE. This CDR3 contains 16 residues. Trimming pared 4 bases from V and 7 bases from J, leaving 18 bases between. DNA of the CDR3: TGTGCCAGCAGCCCCTTAGGGGACTCGGGGAATTCACCCCTCCACTTT. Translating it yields CASSPLGDSGNSPLHF.

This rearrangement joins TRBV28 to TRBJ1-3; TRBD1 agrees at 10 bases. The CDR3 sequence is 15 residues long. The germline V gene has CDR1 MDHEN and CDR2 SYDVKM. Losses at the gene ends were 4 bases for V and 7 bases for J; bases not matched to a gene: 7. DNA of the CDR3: TGTGCCAGCAGTTGGAGGACAGGGGGTATCAACACCATATATTTT. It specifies CASSWRTGGINTIYF. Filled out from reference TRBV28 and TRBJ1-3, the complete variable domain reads DVKVTQSSRYLVKRTGEKVFLECVQDMDHENMFWYRQDPGLGLRLIYFSYDVKMKEKGDIPEGYSVSREKKERFSLILESASTNQTSMYLCASSWRTGGINTIYFGEGSWLTVV.

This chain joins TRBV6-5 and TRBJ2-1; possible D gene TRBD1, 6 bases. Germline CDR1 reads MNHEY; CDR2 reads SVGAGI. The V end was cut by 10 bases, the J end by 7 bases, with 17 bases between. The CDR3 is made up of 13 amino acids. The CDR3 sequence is CATYGTSYNEQFF. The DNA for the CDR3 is TGTGCCACATACGGGACATCGTATAATGAGCAGTTCTTC.

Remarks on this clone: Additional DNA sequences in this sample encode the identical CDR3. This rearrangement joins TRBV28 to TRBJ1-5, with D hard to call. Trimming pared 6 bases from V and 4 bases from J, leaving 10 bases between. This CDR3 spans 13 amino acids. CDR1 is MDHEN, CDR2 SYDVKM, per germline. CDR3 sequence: CASSRTVNQPQHF. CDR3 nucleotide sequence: TGTGCCAGCAGCCGGACGGTAAATCAGCCCCAGCATTTT.

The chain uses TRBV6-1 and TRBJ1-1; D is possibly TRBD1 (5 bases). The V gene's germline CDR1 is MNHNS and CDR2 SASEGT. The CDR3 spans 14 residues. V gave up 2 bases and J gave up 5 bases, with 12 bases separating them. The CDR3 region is CASSEWGSRTEAFF. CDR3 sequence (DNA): TGTGCCAGCAGTGAATGGGGCAGCAGGACTGAAGCTTTCTTT.

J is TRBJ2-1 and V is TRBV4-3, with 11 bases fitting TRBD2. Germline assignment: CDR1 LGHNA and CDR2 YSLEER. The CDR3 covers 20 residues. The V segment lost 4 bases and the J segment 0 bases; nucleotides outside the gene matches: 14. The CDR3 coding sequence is TGCGCCAGCAGCCGAACCGAGCTAGCGGGGGGTCGAAGCTCCTACAATGAGCAGTTCTTC. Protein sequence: CASSRTELAGGRSSYNEQFF.

CDR3 in DNA: TGTGCCACCAGTAAACTAAGACAGGGCCCCCCCTACGAGCAGTACTTC. Translation gives CATSKLRQGPPYEQYF. V is TRBV24-1 and J is TRBJ2-7; TRBD1 matches at 7 bases. V lost 6 bases to trimming and J lost 2 bases; unmatched junction nucleotides: 12. The CDR3 is 16 amino acids. Germline V lookup: CDR1 KGHDR, CDR2 SFDVKD.

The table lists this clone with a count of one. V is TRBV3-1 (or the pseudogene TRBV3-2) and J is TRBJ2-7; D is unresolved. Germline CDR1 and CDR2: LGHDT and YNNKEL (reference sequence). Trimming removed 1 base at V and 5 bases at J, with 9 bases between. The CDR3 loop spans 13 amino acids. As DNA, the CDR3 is TGTGCCAGCAGCCAAGGTGTCCGGGACGAGCAGTACTTC. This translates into CASSQGVRDEQYF.

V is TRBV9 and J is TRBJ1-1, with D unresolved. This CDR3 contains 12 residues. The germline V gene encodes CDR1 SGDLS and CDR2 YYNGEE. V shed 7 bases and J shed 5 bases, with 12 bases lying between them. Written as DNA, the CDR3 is TGTGCCAGCGAGTCTCTGCGGACTGAAGCTTTCTTT. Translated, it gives CASESLRTEAFF.

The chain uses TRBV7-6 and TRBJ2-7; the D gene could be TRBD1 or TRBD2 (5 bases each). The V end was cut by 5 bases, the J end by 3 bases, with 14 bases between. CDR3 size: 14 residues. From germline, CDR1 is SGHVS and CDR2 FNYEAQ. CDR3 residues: CASSAGDGYYEQYF. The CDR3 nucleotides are TGTGCCAGCAGCGCTGGGGACGGTTACTACGAGCAGTACTTC.

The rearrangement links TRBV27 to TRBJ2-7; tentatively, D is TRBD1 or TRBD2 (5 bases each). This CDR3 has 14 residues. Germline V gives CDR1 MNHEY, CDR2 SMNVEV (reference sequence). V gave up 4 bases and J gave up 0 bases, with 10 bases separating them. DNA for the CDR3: TGTGCCAGCAGTTCAAAGGGGAGCTCCTACGAGCAGTACTTC. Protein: CASSSKGSSYEQYF.

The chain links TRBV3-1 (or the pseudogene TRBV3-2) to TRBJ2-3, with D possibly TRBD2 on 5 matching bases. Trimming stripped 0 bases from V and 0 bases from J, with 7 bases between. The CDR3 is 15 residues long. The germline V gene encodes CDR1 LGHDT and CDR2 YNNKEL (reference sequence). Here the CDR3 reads CASSQERTSTDTQYF. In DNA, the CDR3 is TGTGCCAGCAGCCAAGAACGGACTAGCACAGATACGCAGTATTTT.

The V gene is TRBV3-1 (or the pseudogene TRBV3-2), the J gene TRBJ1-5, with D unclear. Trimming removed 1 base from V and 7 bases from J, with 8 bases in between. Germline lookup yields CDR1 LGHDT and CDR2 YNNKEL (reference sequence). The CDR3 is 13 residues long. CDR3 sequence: CASSQVPGQPQHF. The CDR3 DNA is TGTGCCAGCAGCCAAGTCCCGGGACAGCCCCAGCATTTT.

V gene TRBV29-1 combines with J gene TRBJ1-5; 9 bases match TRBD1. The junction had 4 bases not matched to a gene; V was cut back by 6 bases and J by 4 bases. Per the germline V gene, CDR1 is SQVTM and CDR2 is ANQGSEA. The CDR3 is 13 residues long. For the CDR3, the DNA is TGCAGCGTGACGACAGGGGGGAATCAGCCCCAGCATTTT. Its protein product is CSVTTGGNQPQHF.